This TCR beta chain was recorded in a study of cytomegalovirus exposure and HLA in healthy donors. Study-wide results and caveats: Analysis was carried out at a later point, and it linked a missense DCLRE1C variant to TCR beta V- and J-gene trimming.

Germline V gives CDR1 MNHNS, CDR2 SASEGT. With 7 bases removed from V and 2 bases from J, the gap between germline ends came to 17 bases. The CDR3 loop spans 15 amino acids. Comment on this clone: Antigen: not known.

PCR amplification relied on 60 Vbeta primers (plus 13 Jbeta primers). Profiled with immunoSEQ multiplex PCR; TCRdb holds only in-frame clones, not every one. The sample has about 43,000 clones, 70% to 80% seen once; the top ten hold roughly 1.5%. The sample consisted of PBMCs. The chain joins TRBV6-1 to TRBJ1-2; maybe TRBD1 (5 bases). This TCR came from a man aged 25-45 years in good health and CMV-seronegative. The CDR3 nucleotides are TGTGCCAGCAAAATTGACAGCACAATCAACTATGGCTACACCTTC. It encodes CASKIDSTINYGYTF.